The clone carrying this TCR beta chain was detected a few times. What it recognizes is unknown. This CDR3 comprises 19 residues. Losses at the gene ends were 1 base for V and 3 bases for J; bases not matched to a gene: 12. Per germline, CDR1 SGHTA and CDR2 FQGNSA. This sample is drawn from a study of T cell repertoires in cytomegalovirus infection. Turning to the study itself: CMV infection together with matching HLA type was indicated by public TCR beta signatures.

TCRdb analysed the reads with MiXCR anew, one entry per CDR3 protein. The table has about 160,000 distinct CDR3 sequences, more than 15% seen once. Study-wide results and caveats: Carriers of CMV and the relevant HLA type were discriminated by public TCR beta frequency.

This TCR came from a human donor in good health (CMV status not recorded). Some clones in this sample may be carry-over from other donors' samples. The sample taken for sequencing was CD8+ T cells from PBMCs. The rearrangement links TRBV7-2 to TRBJ2-1; 10 nucleotides agree with TRBD2. CDR3 protein: CASSLVFGISGGVYNEQFF. DNA for the CDR3: TGTGCCAGCAGCTTAGTTTTCGGGATAAGCGGGGGGGTCTACAATGAGCAGTTCTTC.